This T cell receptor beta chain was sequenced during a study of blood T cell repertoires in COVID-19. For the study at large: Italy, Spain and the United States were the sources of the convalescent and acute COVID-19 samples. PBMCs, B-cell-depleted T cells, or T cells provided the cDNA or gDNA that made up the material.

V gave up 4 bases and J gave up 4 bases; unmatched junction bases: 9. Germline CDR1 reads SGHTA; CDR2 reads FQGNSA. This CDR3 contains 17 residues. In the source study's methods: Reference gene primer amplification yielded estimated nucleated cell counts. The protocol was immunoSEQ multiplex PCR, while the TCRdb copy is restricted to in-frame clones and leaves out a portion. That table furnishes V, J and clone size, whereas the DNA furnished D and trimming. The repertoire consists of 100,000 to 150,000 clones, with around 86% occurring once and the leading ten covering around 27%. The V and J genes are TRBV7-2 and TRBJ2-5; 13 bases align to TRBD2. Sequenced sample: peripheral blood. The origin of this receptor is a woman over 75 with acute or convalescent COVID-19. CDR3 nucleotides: TGTGCCAGCAGCTCCGAGAGGACTAGCGGGGGTGTAGAGACCCAGTACTTC. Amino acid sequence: CASSSERTSGGVETQYF.